This paragraph reports one T cell receptor (beta chain). No antigen is known for it. The CDR3 consists of 15 residues. Per germline, CDR1 MNHEY and CDR2 SVGAGI. V gave up 6 bases and J gave up 7 bases; unmatched junction bases: 11. The sample originates from a study of vaccination effects on CD4 cells after COVID-19. Study-wide findings and caveats: After vaccination of healthy people, only 1 of 255 vaccine-induced clones cross-reacted with common cold coronaviruses.

TCRdb's table, derived via immunoSEQ multiplex PCR, lists solely in-frame clones and lacks some. Here the sample spans 50,000 to 65,000 clones, 55% to 85% being singletons. Peptide-pool stimulation followed by sequencing identified expanded antigen-specific CD4+ clonotypes in the ViraFEST assay. With approximately 10 days of culture completed, CD4+ T cells were isolated. Vaccine administered to participants consisted of two doses of either BNT162b2 or mRNA-1273. They grew roughly 2 million PBMC in each well, adding about 9.5 IU/ml IL-2 and around 9.6 ug/ml peptides. The starting material was CD4+ T cells from PBMCs cultured with HCoV-229E spike peptides, obtained after COVID-19 vaccination. The receptor comes from a human donor who received a COVID-19 vaccine. The rearrangement joins TRBV6-5 to TRBJ2-3; 9 bases agree with TRBD1. DNA for the CDR3: TGTGCCAGCAGAACCCGTACAGGGGGCGTGAATACGCAGTATTTT. As protein: CASRTRTGGVNTQYF.